Presented here are 29 T cell receptor beta chains from one specimen sequenced in a study of blood T cell repertoires in COVID-19. This table comes from immunoSEQ multiplex PCR, and its TCRdb copy is limited to in-frame clones, with some not included. The sample records approximately 500,000 clones, roughly nine tenths being singletons. The sequencing input was peripheral blood. The receptors were gathered from a woman aged 45-65 years with COVID-19, enrolled during active disease.

The chain links TRBV11-2 to TRBJ2-3; D uncertain. V was clipped by 1 base and J by 4 bases, with 9 bases between them. CDR1 and CDR2 from the germline V gene are SGHAT and FQNNGV. There are 14 residues in the CDR3. CDR3 DNA: TGTGCCAGCAGCTTAGGTCCTTACTCAGATACGCAGTATTTT. Its translation is CASSLGPYSDTQYF. Based on the CDR3 plus reference TRBV11-2 and TRBJ2-3, the full variable domain is EAGVAQSPRYKIIEKRQSVAFWCNPISGHATLYWYQQILGQGPKLLIQFQNNGVVDDSQLPKDRFSAERLKGVDSTLKIQPAKLEDSAVYLCASSLGPYSDTQYFGPGTRLTVL.

The rearrangement links TRBV6-5 to TRBJ1-3, with a weak D call TRBD1 (5 bases). Germline values: CDR1 MNHEY, CDR2 SVGAGI. The CDR3 runs 14 residues. Trimming stripped 6 bases from V and 0 bases from J, with 9 bases between. Written as DNA, the CDR3 is TGTGCCAGCAGCCAGGGCATCTCTGGAAACACCATATATTTT. It codes for CASSQGISGNTIYF.

This chain connects TRBV11-2 to TRBJ2-7, with 7 bases aligning to TRBD1. CDR1 and CDR2 from the germline V gene are SGHAT and FQNNGV. Trimming at V came to 4 bases and at J to 2 bases, leaving 5 bases not matched to a gene. The CDR3 runs to 14 residues. The CDR3 DNA reads as TGTGCCAGCAGCTATCGGGACAGAACCTACGAGCAGTACTTC. Translation: CASSYRDRTYEQYF.

A note on this clone: In the same sample, other DNA sequences code for this CDR3. The chain carries TRBV6-5 and TRBJ1-3, with D hard to call. V lost 8 bases to trimming and J lost 1 base, with 12 bases between them. Germline lookup yields CDR1 MNHEY and CDR2 SVGAGI. The CDR3 loop spans 14 amino acids. This chain's CDR3 is CASRRTDSGNTIYF. The CDR3, as DNA: TGTGCCAGCCGCCGCACTGATTCTGGAAACACCATATATTTT.

The chain combines TRBV6-5 with TRBJ1-3, with 7 bases lining up with TRBD1. Germline V gene sequence: CDR1 MNHEY, CDR2 SVGAGI. Germline trimming cut 8 bases from V and 8 bases from J; bases unmatched to any gene: 3. The CDR3 totals 11 residues. The CDR3 protein is CASQGVHTIYF. CDR3 sequence (DNA): TGTGCCAGCCAGGGGGTACACACCATATATTTT.

CDR3 region: CASSLGGHSSYNEQFF. The CDR3 DNA follows: TGTGCCAGCAGCTTAGGTGGCCACAGCTCCTACAATGAGCAGTTCTTC. J is TRBJ2-1 and V is TRBV7-9; no clear D. The CDR3 length is 16 residues. Trimming removed 1 base at V and 0 bases at J, with 10 bases between. Germline assignment: CDR1 SEHNR and CDR2 FQNEAQ (reference sequence). The full variable domain, rest sourced from reference TRBV7-9 and TRBJ2-1, is DTGVSQNPRHKITKRGQNVTFRCDPISEHNRLYWYRQTLGQGPEFLTYFQNEAQLEKSRLLSDRFSAERPKGSFSTLEIQRTEQGDSAMYLCASSLGGHSSYNEQFFGPGTRLTVL.

The chain uses TRBV9 and TRBJ1-6; possible D gene TRBD1, 5 bases. The CDR3 runs to 12 residues. The germline V gene has CDR1 SGDLS and CDR2 YYNGEE. V was cut by 4 bases and J by 11 bases, with 10 bases left in between. The CDR3 region has the DNA TGTGCCAGCAGCATGCCGGGGGCACCCCTCCACTTT. It is translated as CASSMPGAPLHF. The complete variable domain, with remaining parts taken from reference TRBV9 and TRBJ1-6, reads DSGVTQTPKHLITATGQRVTLRCSPRSGDLSVYWYQQSLDQGLQFLIQYYNGEERAKGNILERFSAQQFPDLHSELNLSSLELGDSALYFCASSMPGAPLHFGNGTRLTVT.

The chain uses TRBV2 and TRBJ1-3; D unclear. The CDR3 runs to 15 residues. Trimming shortened V by 7 bases and J by 0 bases, and 13 bases separated the two germline ends. Germline CDR1 reads SNHLY; CDR2 reads FYNNEI. Here the CDR3 reads CASTAQVHSGNTIYF. Here the CDR3 DNA reads TGTGCCAGCACGGCGCAGGTCCACTCTGGAAACACCATATATTTT.

The chain joins TRBV28 to TRBJ1-5; D remains unclear. The CDR3 contains 12 residues. Trimming took 5 bases from V and 10 from J, leaving 12 bases between them. CDR1 and CDR2 (germline): MDHEN, SYDVKM. For the CDR3, the DNA is TGTGCCAGCAGTAAGTCCCCGGTTCCCCAGCATTTT. Its protein is CASSKSPVPQHF.

V and J are TRBV2 and TRBJ1-1; a weak D match, TRBD1 (6 bases). Per the germline V gene, CDR1 is SNHLY and CDR2 is FYNNEI. With 6 bases removed from V and 3 bases from J, the gap between germline ends came to 14 bases. The CDR3 is made up of 14 amino acids. CDR3 in DNA: TGTGCCAGCAGCCGTCAGGGGTCGGACACTGAAGCTTTCTTT. This gives the protein CASSRQGSDTEAFF.

The J gene is TRBJ2-1, the V gene TRBV5-6, with 9 bases that match TRBD1. This CDR3 contains 15 residues. V dropped 2 bases and J dropped 4; count of bases not matched to a gene: 4. Germline V gene lookup returns CDR1 SGHDT and CDR2 YYEEEE. The DNA for the CDR3 is TGTGCCAGCAGCTTACCGGGACAGGGTTACAATGAGCAGTTCTTC. This encodes CASSLPGQGYNEQFF. The variable domain in full, completed from reference TRBV5-6 and TRBJ2-1, reads DAGVTQSPTHLIKTRGQQVTLRCSPKSGHDTVSWYQQALGQGPQFIFQYYEEEERQRGNFPDRFSGHQFPNYSSELNVNALLLGDSALYLCASSLPGQGYNEQFFGPGTRLTVL.

V is TRBV11-3 and J is TRBJ2-5; 8 bases align to TRBD1. The ends lost 4 bases at V and 7 bases at J; junction bases unmatched: 8. Germline CDR1 is SGHNT and CDR2 is YENEEA. CDR3 length: 14 residues. Written as DNA, the CDR3 is TGTGCCAGCAGCTCGGACAGGGCCCAGGGGACCCAGTACTTC. This gives the protein CASSSDRAQGTQYF.

The rearrangement uses TRBV19 and TRBJ1-3; possibly TRBD1 for D (6 bases). CDR3 size: 15 residues. Germline V CDR1 and CDR2: LNHDA, SQIVND (reference sequence). Trimming removed 5 bases at V and 2 bases at J, with 13 bases between. DNA of the CDR3: TGTGCCAGTAGTCCGAACAGGGACCCTGGAAACACCATATATTTT. Amino acid sequence: CASSPNRDPGNTIYF.

The chain carries TRBV20-1 and TRBJ1-1; a possible D gene is TRBD1 (5 bases). Germline CDR1 is DFQATT and CDR2 is SNEGSKA (reference sequence). This CDR3 region has 13 residues. V gave up 6 bases and J gave up 5 bases, with 16 bases separating them. CDR3 residues: CSASRLGGTEAFF. The CDR3 DNA follows: TGCAGTGCCAGTCGATTGGGGGGAACTGAAGCTTTCTTT.

This clone has a handful of counts. The genes are TRBV7-8 and TRBJ2-3, with D uncertain. CDR1 is SGHVS, CDR2 FQNEAQ, per germline. The CDR3 is made up of 15 amino acids. V dropped 5 bases and J dropped 0 bases, with 12 bases sitting between them. In DNA, the CDR3 is TGTGCCAGCAGCCCAACACAGATTAGCACAGATACGCAGTATTTT. Protein sequence: CASSPTQISTDTQYF. Drawing the rest from reference TRBV7-8 and TRBJ2-3, the complete variable domain is GAGVSQSPRYKVAKRGQDVALRCDPISGHVSLFWYQQALGQGPEFLTYFQNEAQLDKSGLPSDRFFAERPEGSVSTLKIQRTQQEDSAVYLCASSPTQISTDTQYFGPGTRLTVL.

This rearrangement joins TRBV5-4 to TRBJ2-5; D is undetermined. Germline V gene data show CDR1 as SGHNT and CDR2 as YYREEE (reference sequence). This CDR3 has 14 amino acids. Trimming shortened V by 0 bases and J by 4 bases, and 10 bases separated the two germline ends. The CDR3 sequence: CASSLEAFRETQYF. DNA for the CDR3: TGTGCCAGCAGCTTGGAAGCGTTCCGAGAGACCCAGTACTTC.

The chain carries TRBV11-2 and TRBJ1-2, with 7 nucleotides matching TRBD1. CDR3 length: 15 residues. V trimming: 5 bases; J trimming: 0 bases; junction bases outside the gene matches: 6. Per germline, CDR1 SGHAT and CDR2 FQNNGV. The DNA of the CDR3 is TGTGCCAGCAGCCCTGGGACAGTAGCTAACTATGGCTACACCTTC. It codes for CASSPGTVANYGYTF.

This chain uses TRBV30 with TRBJ1-1; 7 nucleotides line up with TRBD1. The germline V gene has CDR1 GTSNPN and CDR2 SVGIG (reference sequence). The CDR3 is 13 amino acids. The V and J ends lost 7 bases and 4 bases, in that order; junction bases with no gene match: 9. The CDR3 nucleotides read TGTGCCTACAGCTTGACAGGGCTCACTGAAGCTTTCTTT. Its protein is CAYSLTGLTEAFF.

This chain uses TRBV12-3 or TRBV12-4 with TRBJ2-7; no definite D call. The CDR3 is 13 amino acids. Trimming stripped 3 bases from V and 2 bases from J, with 8 bases between. CDR3 nucleotide sequence: TGTGCCAGCAGTTTGGGCAGTCCCTACGAGCAGTACTTC. It codes for CASSLGSPYEQYF.

This clone was detected a few times. The chain combines TRBV7-6 with TRBJ2-1; TRBD2 aligns across 15 bases. The CDR3 sequence is 15 residues long. Trimming removed 8 bases from V and 6 bases from J; junction bases left unmatched: 5. Germline V gives CDR1 SGHVS, CDR2 FNYEAQ. CDR3 sequence (DNA): TGTGCCAGCGGACTAGCGGGGGGGCCTTTCAATGAGCAGTTCTTC. Encoded protein: CASGLAGGPFNEQFF. The complete variable domain, with remaining parts taken from reference TRBV7-6 and TRBJ2-1, reads GAGVSQSPRYKVTKRGQDVALRCDPISGHVSLYWYRQALGQGPEFLTYFNYEAQQDKSGLPNDRFSAERPEGSISTLTIQRTEQRDSAMYRCASGLAGGPFNEQFFGPGTRLTVL.

This clone was picked up one time. The gene calls are TRBV5-4 and TRBJ2-1; 7 bases are shared with TRBD2. This CDR3 region has 14 residues. The germline V gene encodes CDR1 SGHNT and CDR2 YYREEE (reference sequence). J was trimmed by 6 bases and V by 2 bases; bases with no gene match: 5. The CDR3 loop reads CASSLGTTFNEQFF. In DNA form, the CDR3 reads TGTGCCAGCAGCTTAGGGACTACGTTCAATGAGCAGTTCTTC.

The V gene is TRBV19, the J gene TRBJ1-2, with D uncertain. Germline V lookup: CDR1 LNHDA, CDR2 SQIVND (reference sequence). This CDR3 has 15 amino acids. V was cut by 10 bases and J by 8 bases, with 26 bases left in between. CDR3 in DNA: TGTGCCACCCAGTGGCCCGGGTTGACGGATGGGGGCTACACCTTC. It encodes CATQWPGLTDGGYTF.

A word on this clone: Other DNA sequences within the sample encode an identical CDR3. The J gene is TRBJ1-1, the V gene TRBV5-1, with D hard to call. This CDR3 region has 13 residues. Germline CDR1 reads SGHRS; CDR2 reads YFSETQ. V shed 0 bases and J shed 2 bases, with 5 bases lying between them. As DNA, the CDR3 is TGCGCCAGCAGCTTGGAGAGAAACACTGAAGCTTTCTTT. Protein sequence: CASSLERNTEAFF.

The J gene is TRBJ1-1, the V gene TRBV12-1. TRBV12-1 corresponds to a pseudogene. The CDR3 is made up of 12 amino acids. The CDR3 nucleotides read TGTGCCAGCAGCTTGCCCGGGGGGGGTGCTTTCTTT. This codes for CASSLPGGGAFF.

Note on this clone: The sample has other DNA sequences that encode this CDR3 too. V is TRBV7-2 and J is TRBJ2-3, with 8 bases fitting TRBD2. The CDR3 extends over 15 amino acids. The trim removed 5 bases at V and 2 bases at J, leaving 6 bases unmatched. From germline, CDR1 is SGHTA and CDR2 FQGNSA. The CDR3 loop is CASSRGGRSTDTQYF. CDR3 coding DNA: TGTGCCAGCAGCCGGGGGGGCCGATCCACAGATACGCAGTATTTT.

This chain links TRBV5-4 with TRBJ2-3; unclear D gene. The ends were cut back, 2 bases at V and 2 bases at J, with 9 bases in the middle. Per the germline V gene, CDR1 is SGHNT and CDR2 is YYREEE (reference sequence). The CDR3 length is 14 residues. CDR3 DNA: TGTGCCAGCAGCTTCTCACAGCTCACAGATACGCAGTATTTT. It codes for CASSFSQLTDTQYF.

The V call is TRBV27, the J call TRBJ2-3; the match to TRBD2 covers 9 bases. The CDR3 is 14 amino acids. V lost 8 bases and J lost 4; bases outside the gene matches: 7. Germline V gene sequence: CDR1 MNHEY, CDR2 SMNVEV (reference sequence). The CDR3 loop reads CASRTSVGPDTQYF. CDR3 DNA sequence: TGTGCCAGCCGGACTAGCGTCGGGCCAGATACGCAGTATTTT.

This sequence joins TRBV12-5 and TRBJ1-6; D may be TRBD1 (5 bases). The ends were cut back, 1 base at V and 10 bases at J, with 14 bases in the middle. CDR3 length: 15 residues. Germline loops: CDR1 LGHNT, CDR2 FRNRAP. CDR3 in DNA: TGTGCTAGTGGTTTGGCTCCGTGGGGGGGGTCACCCCTCCACTTT. It yields the protein CASGLAPWGGSPLHF.

About this clone itself: Other nucleotide sequences from this sample produce the same CDR3. The chain couples TRBV5-1 to TRBJ1-6; no firm D call. Trimming shortened V by 1 base and J by 7 bases, and 6 bases separated the two germline ends. This CDR3 has 13 amino acids. The V gene's germline CDR1 is SGHRS and CDR2 YFSETQ. The CDR3 bases are TGCGCCAGCAGCTTGTCAGGCAATTCACCCCTCCACTTT. Encoded protein: CASSLSGNSPLHF.